A single sample gave rise to the 15 T cell receptor beta chains below, sequenced in a study of cytomegalovirus exposure and HLA in healthy donors. The PCR ran on 60 Vbeta and 13 Jbeta primers. Data came from immunoSEQ multiplex PCR; TCRdb stores just in-frame clones and leaves some out. The sample consists of about 160,000 clones, 82% of them appearing once. The sequencing sample was made of PBMCs. All receptors derive from a girl aged 10 to 17 in good health and CMV-seropositive.

The sample holds a few counts of this clone. The junction shows a germline mismatch at one end, possibly a read error. The V and J genes are TRBV5-4 and TRBJ2-7, with D possibly TRBD1 on 5 matching bases. The CDR3 contains 12 residues. Looked up from germline, CDR1 is SGHNT and CDR2 is YYREEE (reference sequence). The CDR3 nucleotides are TGTGCCAGCAGCAATCCAGGGAAAGGGGAAGACTTC. Translating it yields CASSNPGKGEDF.

This clone is a singleton in its sample. The chain is built from TRBV4-3 and TRBJ1-1, with 8 bases fitting TRBD1. V lost 4 bases and J lost 7; bases outside the gene matches: 5. Looked up from germline, CDR1 is LGHNA and CDR2 is YSLEER. The CDR3 contains 13 residues. CDR3 protein: CASSPGQANEAFF. DNA for the CDR3: TGCGCCAGCAGCCCGGGACAGGCGAATGAAGCTTTCTTT.

V is TRBV4-3 and J is TRBJ1-2, with D maybe TRBD1 (6 bases). V was pared by 0 bases and J by 0 bases, with 17 bases between. This CDR3 has 18 amino acids. Germline V gives CDR1 LGHNA, CDR2 YSLEER. CDR3 region: CASSQDRGAALANYGYTF. The CDR3 DNA sequence: TGCGCCAGCAGCCAAGATCGGGGGGCCGCCTTGGCTAACTATGGCTACACCTTC.

In its sample, this clone was seen a few times. The chain carries TRBV28 and TRBJ2-7, with a possible D match to TRBD2 (6 bases). CDR1 is MDHEN and CDR2 is SYDVKM in the germline V gene. The V end lost 8 bases, the J end lost 6 bases, and 8 bases lay between the germline ends. The CDR3 length is 10 residues. The CDR3 loop reads CASGGSEQYF. DNA for the CDR3: TGTGCCAGCGGAGGGTCCGAGCAGTACTTC.

The chain uses TRBV6-5 and TRBJ2-4, with unresolved D. The ends were cut back, 5 bases at V and 8 bases at J, with 13 bases in the middle. Germline V CDR1 and CDR2: MNHEY, SVGAGI. The CDR3 has 13 residues. The CDR3 here is CASSNIKYDIQYF. CDR3 nucleotides: TGTGCCAGCAGTAACATTAAGTACGACATTCAGTACTTC.

A few counts support this clone. CDR3 nucleotides: TGTGCCAGCGGGGGCGAGGAGCAGTACTTC. It codes for CASGGEEQYF. The chain is built from TRBV2 and TRBJ2-7; D perhaps matches TRBD1 (6 bases). The length of the CDR3 is 10 residues. Germline V gene data show CDR1 as SNHLY and CDR2 as FYNNEI. V was clipped by 8 bases and J by 7 bases, with 9 bases between them.

The genes are TRBV25-1 and TRBJ2-7, with 7 bases identical to TRBD2. With V trimmed by 4 bases and J by 0 bases, 12 bases remained unmatched. Germline V gene sequence: CDR1 MGHDK, CDR2 SYGVNS. This CDR3 is 17 amino acids long. The CDR3 DNA reads TGTGCCAGCAGTGGGCCGGGAGCGGGGCAGGGCTCCTACGAGCAGTACTTC. It translates to CASSGPGAGQGSYEQYF.

This clone was found once. The chain joins TRBV6-6 to TRBJ2-7, with 12 bases lining up with TRBD1. V lost 11 bases to trimming and J lost 4 bases; unmatched junction nucleotides: 6. Germline CDR1 reads MNHNY; CDR2 reads SVGAGI (reference sequence). The CDR3 loop spans 13 amino acids. The CDR3 nucleotides read TGTGCCGTAGGGACAGGGGGCGAATACGAGCAGTACTTC. Its translation is CAVGTGGEYEQYF.

J is TRBJ1-3 and V is TRBV30; no clear D gene. Looked up from germline, CDR1 is GTSNPN and CDR2 is SVGIG (reference sequence). The CDR3 spans 13 residues. V lost 5 bases and J lost 1, with 9 bases in between. For the CDR3, the DNA is TGTGCCTGGTTCTCGGGTTCTGGAAACACCATATATTTT. It encodes CAWFSGSGNTIYF.

The rearrangement links TRBV7-9 to TRBJ1-2, with TRBD1 as a possible D gene (5 bases). The ends were cut back, 2 bases at V and 2 bases at J, with 9 bases in the middle. The germline gives CDR1 SEHNR, CDR2 FQNEAQ (reference sequence). CDR3 length: 14 residues. The CDR3 loop reads CASSLQGGNYGYTF. In nucleotides, the CDR3 is TGTGCCAGCAGCTTACAGGGAGGGAACTATGGCTACACCTTC.

The rearrangement joins TRBV15 to TRBJ1-2; 7 positions match TRBD1. In germline, CDR1 is LNHNV, CDR2 YYDKDF (reference sequence). Losses at the gene ends were 4 bases for V and 5 bases for J; bases not matched to a gene: 13. CDR3 length: 16 amino acids. The CDR3 DNA reads TGTGCCACCAGCAATCGGAGGGGGCGGGCCCCATATGGCTACACCTTC. Translation gives CATSNRRGRAPYGYTF.

The chain employs TRBV19 and TRBJ2-7, with a tentative D call TRBD2 (5 bases). This CDR3 contains 13 residues. Trimming removed 0 bases at V and 6 bases at J, with 9 bases between. CDR1 and CDR2 (germline): LNHDA, SQIVND (reference sequence). CDR3 DNA sequence: TGTGCCAGTAGTATAGATCTCCGGGGCGAGCAGTACTTC. It codes for CASSIDLRGEQYF. The full variable domain, in which reference TRBV19 and TRBJ2-7 provide the parts outside the CDR3, is DGGITQSPKYLFRKEGQNVTLSCEQNLNHDAMYWYRQDPGQGLRLIYYSQIVNDFQKGDIAEGYSVSREKKESFPLTVTSAQKNPTAFYLCASSIDLRGEQYFGPGTRLTVT.

The gene calls are TRBV28 and TRBJ2-1; 10 nucleotides line up with TRBD2. V shed 5 bases, J shed 4 bases, and the junction held 5 bases outside the gene matches. The CDR3 is 15 residues long. Per the germline V gene, CDR1 is MDHEN and CDR2 is SYDVKM. The CDR3 nucleotides are TGTGCCAGCAGTACTCGGACTAGCGGATACAATGAGCAGTTCTTC. The encoded protein is CASSTRTSGYNEQFF.

The chain has TRBV28 and TRBJ2-1; 9 bases are shared with TRBD1. Germline V gives CDR1 MDHEN, CDR2 SYDVKM. The ends lost 3 bases at V and 5 bases at J; junction bases unmatched: 2. This CDR3 region has 14 residues. As DNA, the CDR3 is TGTGCCAGCAGTTTGTACAGGGGGCACAATGAGCAGTTCTTC. Amino acid sequence: CASSLYRGHNEQFF.

The rearrangement joins TRBV6-5 to TRBJ2-1; weak D call: TRBD2 (5 bases). Trimming cost V 5 bases and J 5 bases, with 10 bases left between them. Germline V gene sequence: CDR1 MNHEY, CDR2 SVGAGI. CDR3 length: 13 amino acids. CDR3 nucleotide sequence: TGTGCCAGCAGTATGACTAAAAACAATGAGCAGTTCTTC. It yields the protein CASSMTKNNEQFF.